The clone carrying this T cell receptor (beta chain) came up once. This specimen belongs to a study of blood T cell repertoires in COVID-19. Study-wide context: The United States, Italy and Spain were the sources of the acute and convalescent COVID-19 samples. T cells, B-cell-depleted T cells, or PBMCs supplied cDNA or gDNA.

The germline CDR1 and CDR2 sequences are MNHEY and SMNVEV (reference sequence). J gave up 8 bases and V 2 bases, and 8 bases lay outside the gene matches. CDR3 length: 15 residues. This table comes from immunoSEQ multiplex PCR, and its TCRdb copy is limited to in-frame clones, with some not included. The table lists around 63,000 clones, 86% of them singletons. The sequencing input was peripheral blood. This receptor was taken from a woman older than 75 with acute or convalescent COVID-19. The chain uses TRBV27 and TRBJ1-4; TRBD1 matches 7 bases. CDR3 DNA sequence: TGTGCCAGCAGTTTAACAGGGGAGGTTGAAGAAAAACTGTTTTTT. This sequence encodes CASSLTGEVEEKLFF.